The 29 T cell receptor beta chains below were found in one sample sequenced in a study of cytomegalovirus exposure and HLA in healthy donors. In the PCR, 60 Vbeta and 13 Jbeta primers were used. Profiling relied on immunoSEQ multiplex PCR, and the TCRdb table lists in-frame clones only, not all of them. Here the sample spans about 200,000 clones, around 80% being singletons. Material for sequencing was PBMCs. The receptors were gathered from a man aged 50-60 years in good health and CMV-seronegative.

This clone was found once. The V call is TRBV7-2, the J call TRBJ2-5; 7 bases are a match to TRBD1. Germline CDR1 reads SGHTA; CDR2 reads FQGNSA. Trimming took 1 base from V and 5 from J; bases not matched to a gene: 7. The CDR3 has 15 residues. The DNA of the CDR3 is TGTGCCAGCAGCTTAGGCCCAGGGGGAAGGGAGACCCAGTACTTC. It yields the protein CASSLGPGGRETQYF. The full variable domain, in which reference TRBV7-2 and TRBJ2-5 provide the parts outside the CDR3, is GAGVSQSPSNKVTEKGKDVELRCDPISGHTALYWYRQSLGQGLEFLIYFQGNSAPDKSGLPSDRFSAERTGGSVSTLTIQRTQQEDSAVYLCASSLGPGGRETQYFGPGTRLLVL.

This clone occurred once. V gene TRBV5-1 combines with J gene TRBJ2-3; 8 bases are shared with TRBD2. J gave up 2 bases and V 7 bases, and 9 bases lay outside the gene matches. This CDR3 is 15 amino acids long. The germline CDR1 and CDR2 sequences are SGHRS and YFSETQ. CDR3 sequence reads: CASGSAGGPTDTQYF. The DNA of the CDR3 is TGCGCCAGCGGTTCGGCGGGAGGACCCACAGATACGCAGTATTTT.

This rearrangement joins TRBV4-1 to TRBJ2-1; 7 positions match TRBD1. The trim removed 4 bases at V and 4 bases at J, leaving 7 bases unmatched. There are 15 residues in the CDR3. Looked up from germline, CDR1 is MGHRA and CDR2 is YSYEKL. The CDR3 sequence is CASSLTDRDYNEQFF. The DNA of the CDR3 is TGCGCCAGCAGCCTCACCGACAGGGATTACAATGAGCAGTTCTTC.

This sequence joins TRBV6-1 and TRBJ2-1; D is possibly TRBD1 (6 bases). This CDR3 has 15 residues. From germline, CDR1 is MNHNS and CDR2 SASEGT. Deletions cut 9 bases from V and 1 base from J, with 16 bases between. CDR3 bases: TGTGCCAGTTCCGACAGGCCTTCATCCTACAATGAGCAGTTCTTC. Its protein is CASSDRPSSYNEQFF.

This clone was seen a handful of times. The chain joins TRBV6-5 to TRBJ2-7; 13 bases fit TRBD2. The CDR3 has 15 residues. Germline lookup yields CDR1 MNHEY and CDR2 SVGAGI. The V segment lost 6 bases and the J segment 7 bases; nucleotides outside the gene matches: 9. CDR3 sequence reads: CASSLEGLAGREQYF. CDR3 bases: TGTGCCAGCAGCTTAGAGGGACTAGCGGGACGGGAGCAGTACTTC.

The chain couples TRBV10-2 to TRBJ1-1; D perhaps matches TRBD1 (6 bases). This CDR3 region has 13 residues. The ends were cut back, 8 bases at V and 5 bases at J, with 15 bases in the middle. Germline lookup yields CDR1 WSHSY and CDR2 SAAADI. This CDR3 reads CASSDRPSTEAFF. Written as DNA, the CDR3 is TGCGCCAGCTCAGACAGGCCAAGTACTGAAGCTTTCTTT.

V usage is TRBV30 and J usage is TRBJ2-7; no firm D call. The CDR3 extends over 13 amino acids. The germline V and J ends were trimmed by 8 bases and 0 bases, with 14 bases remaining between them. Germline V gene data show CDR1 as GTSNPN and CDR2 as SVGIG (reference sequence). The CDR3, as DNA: TGTGCCCGAACCGGAGCTAGCTCCTACGAGCAGTACTTC. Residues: CARTGASSYEQYF.

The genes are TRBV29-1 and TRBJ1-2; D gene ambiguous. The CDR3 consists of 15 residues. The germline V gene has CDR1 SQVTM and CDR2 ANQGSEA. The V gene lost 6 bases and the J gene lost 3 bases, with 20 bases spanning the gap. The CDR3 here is CSVSSIVGVDYGYTF. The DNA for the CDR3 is TGCAGCGTCTCCTCCATAGTCGGGGTAGACTATGGCTACACCTTC. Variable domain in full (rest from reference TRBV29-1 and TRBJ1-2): SAVISQKPSRDICQRGTSLTIQCQVDSQVTMMFWYRQQPGQSLTLIATANQGSEATYESGFVIDKFPISRPNLTFSTLTVSNMSPEDSSIYLCSVSSIVGVDYGYTFGSGTRLTVV.

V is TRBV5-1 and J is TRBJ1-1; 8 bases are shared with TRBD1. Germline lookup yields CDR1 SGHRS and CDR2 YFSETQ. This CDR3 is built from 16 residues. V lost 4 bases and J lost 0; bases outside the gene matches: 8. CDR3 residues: CASSPDPTGVNTEAFF. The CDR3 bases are TGCGCCAGCAGCCCCGATCCGACAGGGGTGAACACTGAAGCTTTCTTT. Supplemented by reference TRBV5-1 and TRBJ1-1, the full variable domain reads KAGVTQTPRYLIKTRGQQVTLSCSPISGHRSVSWYQQTPGQGLQFLFEYFSETQRNKGNFPGRFSGRQFSNSRSEMNVSTLELGDSALYLCASSPDPTGVNTEAFFGQGTRLTVV.

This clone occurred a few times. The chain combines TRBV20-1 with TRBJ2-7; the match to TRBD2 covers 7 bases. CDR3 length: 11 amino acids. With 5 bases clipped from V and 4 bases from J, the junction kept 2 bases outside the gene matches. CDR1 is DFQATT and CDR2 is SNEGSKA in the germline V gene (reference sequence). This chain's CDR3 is CSAGGVYEQYF. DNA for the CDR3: TGCAGTGCTGGGGGGGTATACGAGCAGTACTTC.

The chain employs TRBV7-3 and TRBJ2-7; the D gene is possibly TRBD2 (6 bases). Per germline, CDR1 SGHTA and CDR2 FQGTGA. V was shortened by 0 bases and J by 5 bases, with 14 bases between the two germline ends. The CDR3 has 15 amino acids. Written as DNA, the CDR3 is TGTGCCAGCAGCTTAACCGGAGGGCTAGCAGACGAGCAGTACTTC. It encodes CASSLTGGLADEQYF.

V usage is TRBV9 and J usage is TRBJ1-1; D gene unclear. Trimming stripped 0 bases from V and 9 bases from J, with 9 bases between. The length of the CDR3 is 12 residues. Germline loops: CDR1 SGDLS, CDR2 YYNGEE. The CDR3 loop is CASSVAESQAFF. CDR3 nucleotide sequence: TGTGCCAGCAGCGTAGCTGAGTCTCAAGCTTTCTTT.

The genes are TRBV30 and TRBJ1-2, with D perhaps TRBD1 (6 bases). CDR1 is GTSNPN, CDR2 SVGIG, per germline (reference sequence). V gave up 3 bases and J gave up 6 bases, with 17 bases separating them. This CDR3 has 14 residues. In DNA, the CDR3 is TGTGCCTGGAGCAGAGGGAGGGGGGGGGATGGCTACACCTTC. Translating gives CAWSRGRGGDGYTF. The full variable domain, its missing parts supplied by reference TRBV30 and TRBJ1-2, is SQTIHQWPATLVQPVGSPLSLECTVEGTSNPNLYWYRQAAGRGLQLLFYSVGIGQISSEVPQNLSASRPQDRQFILSSKKLLLSDSGFYLCAWSRGRGGDGYTFGSGTRLTVV.

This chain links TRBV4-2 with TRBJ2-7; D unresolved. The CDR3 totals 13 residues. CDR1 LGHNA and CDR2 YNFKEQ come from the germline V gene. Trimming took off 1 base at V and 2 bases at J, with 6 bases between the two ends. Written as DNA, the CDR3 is TGTGCCAGCAGCCAAGGCAGCGCCTACGAGCAGTACTTC. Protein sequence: CASSQGSAYEQYF.

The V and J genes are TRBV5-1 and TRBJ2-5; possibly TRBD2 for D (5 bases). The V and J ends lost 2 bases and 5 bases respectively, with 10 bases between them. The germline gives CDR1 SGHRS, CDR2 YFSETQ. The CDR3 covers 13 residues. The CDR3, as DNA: TGCGCCAGCAGCTTAACGGAGCGGGAGACCCAGTACTTC. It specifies CASSLTERETQYF.

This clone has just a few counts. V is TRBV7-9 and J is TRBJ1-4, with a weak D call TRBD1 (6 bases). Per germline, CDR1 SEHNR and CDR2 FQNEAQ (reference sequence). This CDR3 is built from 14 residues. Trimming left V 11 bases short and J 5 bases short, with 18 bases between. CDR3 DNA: TGTGCCGGGGGGGACGGGGGGGCGAATGAAAAACTGTTTTTT. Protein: CAGGDGGANEKLFF.

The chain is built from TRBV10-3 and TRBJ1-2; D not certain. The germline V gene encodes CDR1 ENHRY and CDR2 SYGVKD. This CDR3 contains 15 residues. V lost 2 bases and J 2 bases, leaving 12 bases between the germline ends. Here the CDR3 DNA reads TGTGCCATCAGTGAGACCTCGGGAGCGAACTATGGCTACACCTTC. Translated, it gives CAISETSGANYGYTF.

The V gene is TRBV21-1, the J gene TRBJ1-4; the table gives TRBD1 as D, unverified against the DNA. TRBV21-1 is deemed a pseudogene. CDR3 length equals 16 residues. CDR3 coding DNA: TGTGCCAGCAGCAAACCCCGGCAGGGCCATCATGAAAAACTGTTTTTT. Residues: CASSKPRQGHHEKLFF.

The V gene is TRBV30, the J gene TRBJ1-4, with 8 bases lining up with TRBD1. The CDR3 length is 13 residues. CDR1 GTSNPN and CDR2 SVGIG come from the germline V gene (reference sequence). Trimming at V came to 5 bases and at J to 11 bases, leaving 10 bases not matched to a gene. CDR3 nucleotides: TGTGCCTGGGAAGGGACAGGCGTGGGGAAACTGTTTTTT. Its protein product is CAWEGTGVGKLFF.

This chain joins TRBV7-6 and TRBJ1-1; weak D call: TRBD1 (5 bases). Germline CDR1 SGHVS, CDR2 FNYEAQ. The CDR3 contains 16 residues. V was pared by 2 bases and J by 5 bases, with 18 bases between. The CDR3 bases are TGTGCCAGCAGCTTACAGGAGGGGAGATCGGGGACTGAAGCTTTCTTT. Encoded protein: CASSLQEGRSGTEAFF.

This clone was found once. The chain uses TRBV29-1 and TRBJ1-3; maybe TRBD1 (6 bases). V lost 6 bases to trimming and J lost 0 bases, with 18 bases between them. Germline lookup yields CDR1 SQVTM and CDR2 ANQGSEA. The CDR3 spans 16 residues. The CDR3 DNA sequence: TGCAGCGTCAGAGAACAGGGATCGGGCTCTGGAAACACCATATATTTT. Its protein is CSVREQGSGSGNTIYF.

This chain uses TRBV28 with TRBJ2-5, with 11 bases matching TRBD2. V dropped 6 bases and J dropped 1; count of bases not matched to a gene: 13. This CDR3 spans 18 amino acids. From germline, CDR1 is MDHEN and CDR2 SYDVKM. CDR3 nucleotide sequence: TGTGCCAGCAGCCTGACTAGCGGGGCCCCTACAATCCAAGAGACCCAGTACTTC. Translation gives CASSLTSGAPTIQETQYF.

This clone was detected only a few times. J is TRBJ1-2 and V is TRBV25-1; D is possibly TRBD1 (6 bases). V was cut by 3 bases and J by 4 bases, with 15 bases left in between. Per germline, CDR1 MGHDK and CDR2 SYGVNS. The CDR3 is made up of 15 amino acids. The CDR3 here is CASSDPGGEGYGYTF. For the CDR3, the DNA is TGTGCCAGCAGTGACCCGGGGGGCGAGGGCTATGGCTACACCTTC.

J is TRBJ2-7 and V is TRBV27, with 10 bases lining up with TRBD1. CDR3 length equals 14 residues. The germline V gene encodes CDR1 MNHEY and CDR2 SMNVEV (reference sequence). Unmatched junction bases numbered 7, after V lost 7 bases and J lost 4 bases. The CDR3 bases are TGTGCCAGCAAACCGGGACAGGGGTGGTACGAGCAGTACTTC. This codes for CASKPGQGWYEQYF.

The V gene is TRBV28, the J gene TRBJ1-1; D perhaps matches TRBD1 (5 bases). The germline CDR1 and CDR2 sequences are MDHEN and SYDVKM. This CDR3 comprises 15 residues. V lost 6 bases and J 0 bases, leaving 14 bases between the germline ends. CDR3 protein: CASRRTETVNTEAFF. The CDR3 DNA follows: TGTGCCAGCAGACGGACCGAGACAGTGAACACTGAAGCTTTCTTT.

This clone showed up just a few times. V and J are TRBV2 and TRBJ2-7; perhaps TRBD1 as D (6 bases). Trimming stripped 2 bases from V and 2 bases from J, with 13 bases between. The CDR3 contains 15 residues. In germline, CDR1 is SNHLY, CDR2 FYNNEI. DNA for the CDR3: TGTGCCAGCAGTGAATTTCAGGGGAGTCCCTACGAGCAGTACTTC. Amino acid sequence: CASSEFQGSPYEQYF. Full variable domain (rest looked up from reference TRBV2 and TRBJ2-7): EPEVTQTPSHQVTQMGQEVILRCVPISNHLYFYWYRQILGQKVEFLVSFYNNEISEKSEIFDDQFSVERPDGSNFTLKIRSTKLEDSAMYFCASSEFQGSPYEQYFGPGTRLTVT.

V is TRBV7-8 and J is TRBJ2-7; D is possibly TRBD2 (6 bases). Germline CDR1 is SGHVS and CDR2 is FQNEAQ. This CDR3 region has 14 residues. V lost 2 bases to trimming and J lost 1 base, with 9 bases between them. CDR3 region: CASSLTSRSYEQYF. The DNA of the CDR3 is TGTGCCAGCAGCTTAACTAGCCGTTCCTACGAGCAGTACTTC. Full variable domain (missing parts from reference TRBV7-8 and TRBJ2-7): GAGVSQSPRYKVAKRGQDVALRCDPISGHVSLFWYQQALGQGPEFLTYFQNEAQLDKSGLPSDRFFAERPEGSVSTLKIQRTQQEDSAVYLCASSLTSRSYEQYFGPGTRLTVT.

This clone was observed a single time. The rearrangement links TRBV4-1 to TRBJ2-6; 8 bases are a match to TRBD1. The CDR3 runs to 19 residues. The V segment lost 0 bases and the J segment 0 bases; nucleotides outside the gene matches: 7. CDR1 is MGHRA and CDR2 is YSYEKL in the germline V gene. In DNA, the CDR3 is TGCGCCAGCAGCCAAGATGTCGGGACAGGCTTCTCTGGGGCCAACGTCCTGACTTTC. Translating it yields CASSQDVGTGFSGANVLTF.

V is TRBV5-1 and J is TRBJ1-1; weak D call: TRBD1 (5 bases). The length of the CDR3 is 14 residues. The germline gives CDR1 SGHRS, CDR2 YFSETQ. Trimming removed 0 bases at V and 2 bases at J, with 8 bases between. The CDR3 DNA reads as TGCGCCAGCAGCTTGGTAGGGGTCAACACTGAAGCTTTCTTT. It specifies CASSLVGVNTEAFF.